This T cell receptor (beta chain) is drawn from a study of shared clonotypes between healthy human individuals. Regarding this clone: No antigen is known for it.

Germline trimming cut 0 bases from V and 5 bases from J; bases unmatched to any gene: 5. Looked up from germline, CDR1 is GTSNPN and CDR2 is SVGIG (reference sequence). The CDR3 has 15 residues. Replicate sorted-subset PCRs were loaded with roughly 190 ng DNA, about 30,000 T cell genomes. The repertoire was sequenced with immunoSEQ multiplex PCR; TCRdb's copy has only in-frame clones and lacks some. In the table there are about 1 million clones, under 80% of which are singletons. A CD45RA+ naive subset and a CD45RA-negative memory subset were split from CD4+ cells. Study-wide results and caveats: Naive subsets generally exceeded memory subsets in estimated richness. A few donors shared about 5% of their naive CD4 clonotypes.

The sequencing input was memory CD4+ T cells sorted from blood. Regarding subset: CD45RA-negative fraction. The receptor's source is a young man in good health. The J gene is TRBJ2-3, the V gene TRBV30, with 10 bases that match TRBD2. CDR3: CAWSVQSGGVDTQYF. The CDR3, as DNA: TGTGCCTGGAGTGTACAAAGCGGGGGGGTAGATACGCAGTATTTT. The full variable domain, in which reference TRBV30 and TRBJ2-3 provide the parts outside the CDR3, is SQTIHQWPATLVQPVGSPLSLECTVEGTSNPNLYWYRQAAGRGLQLLFYSVGIGQISSEVPQNLSASRPQDRQFILSSKKLLLSDSGFYLCAWSVQSGGVDTQYFGPGTRLTVL.